The 5 T cell receptor beta chains reported below all come from one sample, sequenced in a study of cytomegalovirus exposure and HLA in healthy donors. 13 Jbeta primers and 60 Vbeta primers were used for the PCR. Generated by immunoSEQ multiplex PCR, the TCRdb table keeps only in-frame clones and is missing some. The top ten clones hold 2% to 2.5% of a sample with about 120,000 clones, about 76% of them seen once. The specimen sequenced was PBMCs. The receptors come from a woman aged 40 to 50 in good health and CMV-seronegative.

The chain joins TRBV7-9 to TRBJ1-1; unclear D gene. V was cut by 5 bases and J by 0 bases, with 7 bases left in between. The CDR3 loop spans 13 amino acids. Germline values: CDR1 SEHNR, CDR2 FQNEAQ (reference sequence). The chain's CDR3 is CASSERVNTEAFF. Here the CDR3 DNA reads TGTGCCAGCAGCGAGAGGGTGAACACTGAAGCTTTCTTT.

This chain links TRBV4-1 with TRBJ2-7; the match to TRBD2 covers 10 bases. The germline V gene encodes CDR1 MGHRA and CDR2 YSYEKL. The length of the CDR3 is 16 residues. J was trimmed by 0 bases and V by 3 bases; bases with no gene match: 5. CDR3: CASSQGLAPFSYEQYF. The CDR3 DNA sequence: TGCGCCAGCAGCCAGGGACTAGCGCCCTTCTCCTACGAGCAGTACTTC.

This chain uses TRBV30 with TRBJ1-1; maybe TRBD1 (6 bases). The V end was cut by 0 bases, the J end by 0 bases, with 11 bases between. Germline V CDR1 and CDR2: GTSNPN, SVGIG (reference sequence). This CDR3 is built from 15 residues. The CDR3 DNA is TGTGCCTGGAGTGTACGGCGGACAGTGAACACTGAAGCTTTCTTT. Translating gives CAWSVRRTVNTEAFF.

This chain joins TRBV7-9 and TRBJ1-1; TRBD1 matches 9 bases. Looked up from germline, CDR1 is SEHNR and CDR2 is FQNEAQ (reference sequence). This CDR3 is built from 15 residues. J lost 4 bases, V lost 5 bases, and 8 bases had no gene match. CDR3 in amino acids: CASSKGDRVATEAFF. The CDR3 coding sequence is TGTGCCAGCAGCAAAGGGGACAGGGTAGCCACTGAAGCTTTCTTT.

Details on this clone: The same CDR3 also results from other DNA sequences found in this sample. The chain recombines TRBV6-1 with TRBJ2-7; 9 bases line up with TRBD1. The germline gives CDR1 MNHNS, CDR2 SASEGT. Germline trimming cut 6 bases from V and 2 bases from J; bases unmatched to any gene: 8. The CDR3 consists of 15 residues. For the CDR3, the DNA is TGTGCCAGCAGGTACAGGGGGCTAGAGACCTACGAGCAGTACTTC. Protein sequence: CASRYRGLETYEQYF.